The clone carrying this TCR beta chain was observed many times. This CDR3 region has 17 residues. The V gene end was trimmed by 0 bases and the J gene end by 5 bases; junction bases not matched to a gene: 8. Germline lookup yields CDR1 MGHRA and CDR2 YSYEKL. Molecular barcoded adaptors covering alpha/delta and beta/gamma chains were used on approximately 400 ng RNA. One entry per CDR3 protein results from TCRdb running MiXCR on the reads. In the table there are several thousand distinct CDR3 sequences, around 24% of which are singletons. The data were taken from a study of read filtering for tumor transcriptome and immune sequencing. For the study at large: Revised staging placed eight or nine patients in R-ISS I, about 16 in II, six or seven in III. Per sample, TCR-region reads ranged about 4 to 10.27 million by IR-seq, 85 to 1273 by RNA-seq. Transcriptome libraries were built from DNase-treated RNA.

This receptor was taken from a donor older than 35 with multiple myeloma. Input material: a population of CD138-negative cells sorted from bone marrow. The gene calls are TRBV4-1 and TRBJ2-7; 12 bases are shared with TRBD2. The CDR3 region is CASSQDGTSGRNNEQYF. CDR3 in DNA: TGCGCCAGCAGCCAAGATGGAACTAGCGGGAGGAACAACGAGCAGTACTTC.